What follows describes a single T cell receptor (beta chain). There is no known antigen for this receptor. Base quality data are lacking; no much larger clone is found one base away. During the collection period, no infections or other immune events were recorded for the healthy donors. Blood repertoires from healthy donors were used as a training cohort for calibrating time-dependent variance in a beta-binomial model of differential abundance of T-cell clones. The training cohort was composed of some ten healthy donors, 3 female and 7 male. The donors were between roughly 29 and 70 years old, with an average age of approximately 47 years. Whole blood from each healthy donor was obtained from a commercial supplier and was collected at three time points roughly two weeks apart. For immunosequencing, genomic DNA was extracted from whole blood that had not been sorted. The data were obtained in a study of identifying expanded T cells in peripheral blood (dated 2019 in TCRdb). Regarding the research as a whole: Four technical replicates, made by sequencing separate aliquots from the same pool of genomic DNA, were compared pairwise.

The cysteine opens and the phenylalanine closes a CDR3 of 17 amino acids. Solely the CDR3 DNA is kept, with 51 bases framed from the first base. Sequences MNHNS (CDR1) and SASEGT (CDR2) are obtained from the germline V gene. The V end loses 4 bases and the J end loses 2 bases, and a stretch of 21 bases separates them. What the authors observed across the whole study: The beta-binomial model significantly reduced the number of clones called differentially abundant and the false-positive rate across all healthy-donor time intervals. The authors expected that over much longer intervals, such as months to years, biological variance in healthy repertoires might increase even further. In all healthy donors, the variance in clone template counts between samples taken two weeks apart rose significantly as total template count increased. The binomial model flagged approximately 1.2 differentially abundant clones between technical replicates but around 15 over around two weeks and 19 to 20 over about 4 weeks.

The immunoSEQ Assay, which relies on bias-controlled multiplex PCR amplification of genomic DNA, was used to profile TCRbeta CDR3 regions. The authors' pipeline ran thus. The absolute abundance of each unique TCRbeta CDR3 region was quantified after sequences were collapsed and filtered. Differential abundance was assessed using a binomial (Fisher-equivalent) model and a beta-binomial model in which time-dependent variance fitted from healthy donors was added. Clones with fewer than 5 combined templates were excluded, and clones with Benjamini-Hochberg FDR below 0.01 were called differentially abundant. Beta-binomial variance was modeled as a function of total template count across the two samples using the form v = (b*log(k)+a)^2. Sourced from immuneACCESS, this table was stored by TCRdb with only in-frame sequences that have V and J called. A share of the clones is absent; for the studies checked, an unresolved V gene accounts for under half, and the remainder has no known explanation. That table furnishes V, J and clone size, whereas the DNA furnished D and trimming. A total of approximately 110,000 clones appear in this sample, 88% of them only once. The top ten clones comprise around 8.2% of the sample.

The chain is assembled from TRBV6-1 and TRBJ2-7; the D region is possibly TRBD1 or TRBD2, each matching across 5 bases. The specimen was blood. The receptor's source is a person aged 18 to 75 in good health. The base sequence is TGTGCCAGCAGTGTTATACCGGGACCCCAAGGAGCCTACGAGCAGTACTTC. This codes for CASSVIPGPQGAYEQYF.